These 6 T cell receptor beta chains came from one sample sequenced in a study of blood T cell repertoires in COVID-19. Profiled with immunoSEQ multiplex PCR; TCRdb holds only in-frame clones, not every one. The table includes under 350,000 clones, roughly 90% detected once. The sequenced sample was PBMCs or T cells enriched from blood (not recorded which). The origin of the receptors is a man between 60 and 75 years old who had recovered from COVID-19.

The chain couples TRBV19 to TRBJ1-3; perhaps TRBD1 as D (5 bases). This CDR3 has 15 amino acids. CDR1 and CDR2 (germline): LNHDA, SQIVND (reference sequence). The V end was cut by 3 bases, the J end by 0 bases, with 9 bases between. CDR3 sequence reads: CASSMTVHSGNTIYF. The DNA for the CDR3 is TGTGCCAGTAGTATGACAGTCCACTCTGGAAACACCATATATTTT.

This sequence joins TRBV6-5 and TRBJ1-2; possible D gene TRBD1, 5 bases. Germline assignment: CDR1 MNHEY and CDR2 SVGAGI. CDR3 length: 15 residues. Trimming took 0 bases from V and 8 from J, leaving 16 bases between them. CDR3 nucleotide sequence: TGTGCCAGCAGTTACTCGCGGGGCGCTCCAAGCGGCTACACCTTC. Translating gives CASSYSRGAPSGYTF.

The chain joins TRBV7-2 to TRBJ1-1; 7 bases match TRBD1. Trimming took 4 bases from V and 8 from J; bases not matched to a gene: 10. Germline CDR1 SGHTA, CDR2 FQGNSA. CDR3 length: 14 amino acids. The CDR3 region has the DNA TGTGCCAGCAGCTCCACAAGGACAGGCGAAGAAGCTTTCTTT. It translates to CASSSTRTGEEAFF. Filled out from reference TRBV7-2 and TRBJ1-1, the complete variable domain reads GAGVSQSPSNKVTEKGKDVELRCDPISGHTALYWYRQSLGQGLEFLIYFQGNSAPDKSGLPSDRFSAERTGGSVSTLTIQRTQQEDSAVYLCASSSTRTGEEAFFGQGTRLTVV.

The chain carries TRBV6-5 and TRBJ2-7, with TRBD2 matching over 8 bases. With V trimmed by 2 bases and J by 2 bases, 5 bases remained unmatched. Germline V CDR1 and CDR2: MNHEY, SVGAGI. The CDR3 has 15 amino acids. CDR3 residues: CASSYVAGGPYEQYF. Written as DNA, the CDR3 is TGTGCCAGCAGTTACGTGGCGGGAGGACCCTACGAGCAGTACTTC.

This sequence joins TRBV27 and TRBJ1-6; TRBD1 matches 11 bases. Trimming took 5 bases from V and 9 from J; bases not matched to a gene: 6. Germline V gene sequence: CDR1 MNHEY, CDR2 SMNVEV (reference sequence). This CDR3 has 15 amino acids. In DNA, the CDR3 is TGTGCCAGCAGTGGAGGGACAGGGGGGATTTCACCCCTCCACTTT. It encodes CASSGGTGGISPLHF.

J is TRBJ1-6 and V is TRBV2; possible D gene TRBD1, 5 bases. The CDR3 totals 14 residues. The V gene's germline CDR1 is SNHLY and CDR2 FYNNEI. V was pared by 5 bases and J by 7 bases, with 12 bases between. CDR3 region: CASSNGAGNSPLHF. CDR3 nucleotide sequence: TGTGCCAGCAGTAATGGGGCAGGGAATTCACCCCTCCACTTT.